A single T cell receptor (beta chain) is shown here with its context. What it recognizes is unknown. The repertoire was sequenced with immunoSEQ multiplex PCR; TCRdb's copy has only in-frame clones and lacks some. In the table there are approximately 980,000 clones, over 75% of which are singletons. The sample belongs to a study of shared clonotypes between healthy human individuals. Study-level points and caveats: Only blood samples were collected, and tissue repertoires likely differ. Researchers found naive subsets generally carried larger estimated richness than memory subsets.

V was clipped by 0 bases and J by 5 bases; unmatched bases: 9. The CDR3 runs 16 residues. Looked up from germline, CDR1 is SGHTA and CDR2 is FQGNSA. This TCR derives from a young man in good health. The V gene is TRBV7-2, the J gene TRBJ2-5; 7 positions agree with TRBD2. What was sequenced was memory CD4+ T cells sorted from blood. The subset: CD45RA-negative fraction. The CDR3 coding sequence is TGTGCCAGCAGCTTAGCGGCCGCGGGAGTATGGGAGACCCAGTACTTC. Amino acid sequence: CASSLAAAGVWETQYF.